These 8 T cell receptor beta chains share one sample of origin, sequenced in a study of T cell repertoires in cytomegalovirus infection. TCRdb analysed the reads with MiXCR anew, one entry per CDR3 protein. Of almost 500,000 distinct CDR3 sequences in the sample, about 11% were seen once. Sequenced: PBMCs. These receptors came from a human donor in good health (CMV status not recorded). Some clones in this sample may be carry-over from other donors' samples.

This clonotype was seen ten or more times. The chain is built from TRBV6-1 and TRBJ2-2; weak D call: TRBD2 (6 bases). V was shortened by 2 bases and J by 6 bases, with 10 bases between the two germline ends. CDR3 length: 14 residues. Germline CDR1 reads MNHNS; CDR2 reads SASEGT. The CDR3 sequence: CASSEIQRAGELFF. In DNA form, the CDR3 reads TGTGCCAGCAGTGAAATACAGCGGGCCGGGGAGCTGTTTTTT.

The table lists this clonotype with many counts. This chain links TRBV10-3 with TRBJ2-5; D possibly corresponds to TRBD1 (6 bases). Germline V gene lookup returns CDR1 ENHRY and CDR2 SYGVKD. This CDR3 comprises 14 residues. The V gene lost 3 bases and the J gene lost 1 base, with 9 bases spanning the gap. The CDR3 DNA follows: TGTGCCATCAGTGAAGGGGACACCCAAGAGACCCAGTACTTC. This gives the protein CAISEGDTQETQYF.

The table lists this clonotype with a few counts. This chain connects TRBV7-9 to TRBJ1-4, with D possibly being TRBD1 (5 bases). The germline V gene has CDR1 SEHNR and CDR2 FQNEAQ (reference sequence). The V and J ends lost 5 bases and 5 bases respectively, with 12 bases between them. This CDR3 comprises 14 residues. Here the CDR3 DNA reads TGTGCCAGCAGCCCGGGGGGAATGAATGAAAAACTGTTTTTT. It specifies CASSPGGMNEKLFF.

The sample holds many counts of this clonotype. CDR3 nucleotide sequence: TGCAGCACCTCGGGACTAGCGGGAGTTGGTGATACGCAGTATTTT. It specifies CSTSGLAGVGDTQYF. This sequence joins TRBV29-1 and TRBJ2-3; 14 bases align to TRBD2. CDR3 length: 15 amino acids. Germline loops: CDR1 SQVTM, CDR2 ANQGSEA. J was trimmed by 6 bases and V by 8 bases; bases with no gene match: 10.

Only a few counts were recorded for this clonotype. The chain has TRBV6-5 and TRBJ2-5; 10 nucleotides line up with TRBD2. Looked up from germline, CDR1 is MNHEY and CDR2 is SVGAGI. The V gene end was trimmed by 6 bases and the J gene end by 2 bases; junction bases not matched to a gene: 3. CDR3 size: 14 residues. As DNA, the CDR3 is TGTGCCAGCAGACCGGGACTAGCGCAAGAGACCCAGTACTTC. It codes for CASRPGLAQETQYF.

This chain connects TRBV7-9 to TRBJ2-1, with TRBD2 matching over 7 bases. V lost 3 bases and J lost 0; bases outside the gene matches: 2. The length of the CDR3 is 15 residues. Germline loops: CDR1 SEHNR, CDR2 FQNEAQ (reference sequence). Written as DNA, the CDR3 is TGTGCCAGCAGCTTTGGGGACTACTCCTACAATGAGCAGTTCTTC. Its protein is CASSFGDYSYNEQFF.

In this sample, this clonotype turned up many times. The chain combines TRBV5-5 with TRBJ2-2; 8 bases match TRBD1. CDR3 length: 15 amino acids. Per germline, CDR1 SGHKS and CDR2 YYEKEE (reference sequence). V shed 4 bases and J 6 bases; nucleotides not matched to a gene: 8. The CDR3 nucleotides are TGTGCCAGCAGCCGAGCTGGACAGGGCTCCGGGGAGCTGTTTTTT. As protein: CASSRAGQGSGELFF.

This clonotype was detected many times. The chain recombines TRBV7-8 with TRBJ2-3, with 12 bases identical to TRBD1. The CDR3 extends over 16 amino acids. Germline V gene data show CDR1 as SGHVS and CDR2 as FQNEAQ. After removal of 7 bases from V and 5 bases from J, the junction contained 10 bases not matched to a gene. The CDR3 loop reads CASTPRGTGGQDTQYF. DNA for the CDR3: TGTGCCAGCACCCCCCGAGGGACAGGGGGCCAAGATACGCAGTATTTT. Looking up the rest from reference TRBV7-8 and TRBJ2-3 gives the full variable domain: GAGVSQSPRYKVAKRGQDVALRCDPISGHVSLFWYQQALGQGPEFLTYFQNEAQLDKSGLPSDRFFAERPEGSVSTLKIQRTQQEDSAVYLCASTPRGTGGQDTQYFGPGTRLTVL.